The T cell receptor beta chain described here comes from a study of control samples from healthy donors and cancer patients. Only in-frame clones appear in the TCRdb table, and some are missing; sequencing was by immunoSEQ multiplex PCR. Of about 12,000 clones listed, roughly 95% are singletons. Germline values: CDR1 LNHDA, CDR2 SQIVND (reference sequence). V was trimmed by 0 bases and J by 3 bases, leaving 9 bases between them. The CDR3 sequence is 14 residues long. Sequencing input: PBMCs. The genes are TRBV19 and TRBJ2-7; the D gene could be TRBD1 or TRBD2 (6 bases each). This clonotype was sampled from a man aged 70-80 years with head and neck cancer. CDR3 coding DNA: TGTGCCAGTAGTATAGAGGGGGGCTTCTACGAGCAGTACTTC. This encodes CASSIEGGFYEQYF.